This is a list of T cell receptor beta chains from one sample in a study of technical replicates of blood from a handful of donors. Only in-frame clones appear in the TCRdb table, and some are missing; sequencing was by immunoSEQ multiplex PCR. The sample includes around 80,000 clones, roughly 93% of them seen just once. Sequenced input: T cells isolated from PBMCs. These receptors were collected from a human donor in good health. Each CDR3 is given with its conserved first and last residue. Each record gives: V gene, CDR3 protein.

v_gene: TRBV4-1
CDR3aa: CASSQVAGSYNEQFF

v_gene: TRBV5-1
CDR3aa: CASSPIGTSGETQYF

v_gene: TRBV18
CDR3aa: CASSPLGLGTQYF

v_gene: TRBV7-9
CDR3aa: CASSNRGGFQETQYF

v_gene: TRBV18
CDR3aa: CASSPPVSYEQYF

v_gene: TRBV11-3
CDR3aa: CATKLGAGNLNTEAFF

v_gene: TRBV9
CDR3aa: CASSADRGRGGYTF

v_gene: TRBV18
CDR3aa: CASSPNSLTLETQYF

v_gene: TRBV6-5
CDR3aa: CASSSKQRNTEAFF

v_gene: TRBV15
CDR3aa: CATSRGRAINQRDGANYGYTF

v_gene: TRBV6-4
CDR3aa: CASSDSILTEQYF

v_gene: TRBV6-1
CDR3aa: CASSEQRYTGELFF

v_gene: TRBV2
CDR3aa: CASSPTHRGRLTYEQYF

v_gene: TRBV6-1
CDR3aa: CASSPYKENYGYTF

v_gene: TRBV23-1
CDR3aa: CASTPDKRLEQYF

v_gene: TRBV14
CDR3aa: CASSQQGARNTEAFF

v_gene: TRBV30
CDR3aa: CAWKREEETQYF

v_gene: TRBV21-1
CDR3aa: CASSGKTGLVGTQETQYF

v_gene: TRBV5-4
CDR3aa: CASSLAGQGRSARTEAFF

v_gene: TRBV5-6
CDR3aa: CASSPRGYEQYF